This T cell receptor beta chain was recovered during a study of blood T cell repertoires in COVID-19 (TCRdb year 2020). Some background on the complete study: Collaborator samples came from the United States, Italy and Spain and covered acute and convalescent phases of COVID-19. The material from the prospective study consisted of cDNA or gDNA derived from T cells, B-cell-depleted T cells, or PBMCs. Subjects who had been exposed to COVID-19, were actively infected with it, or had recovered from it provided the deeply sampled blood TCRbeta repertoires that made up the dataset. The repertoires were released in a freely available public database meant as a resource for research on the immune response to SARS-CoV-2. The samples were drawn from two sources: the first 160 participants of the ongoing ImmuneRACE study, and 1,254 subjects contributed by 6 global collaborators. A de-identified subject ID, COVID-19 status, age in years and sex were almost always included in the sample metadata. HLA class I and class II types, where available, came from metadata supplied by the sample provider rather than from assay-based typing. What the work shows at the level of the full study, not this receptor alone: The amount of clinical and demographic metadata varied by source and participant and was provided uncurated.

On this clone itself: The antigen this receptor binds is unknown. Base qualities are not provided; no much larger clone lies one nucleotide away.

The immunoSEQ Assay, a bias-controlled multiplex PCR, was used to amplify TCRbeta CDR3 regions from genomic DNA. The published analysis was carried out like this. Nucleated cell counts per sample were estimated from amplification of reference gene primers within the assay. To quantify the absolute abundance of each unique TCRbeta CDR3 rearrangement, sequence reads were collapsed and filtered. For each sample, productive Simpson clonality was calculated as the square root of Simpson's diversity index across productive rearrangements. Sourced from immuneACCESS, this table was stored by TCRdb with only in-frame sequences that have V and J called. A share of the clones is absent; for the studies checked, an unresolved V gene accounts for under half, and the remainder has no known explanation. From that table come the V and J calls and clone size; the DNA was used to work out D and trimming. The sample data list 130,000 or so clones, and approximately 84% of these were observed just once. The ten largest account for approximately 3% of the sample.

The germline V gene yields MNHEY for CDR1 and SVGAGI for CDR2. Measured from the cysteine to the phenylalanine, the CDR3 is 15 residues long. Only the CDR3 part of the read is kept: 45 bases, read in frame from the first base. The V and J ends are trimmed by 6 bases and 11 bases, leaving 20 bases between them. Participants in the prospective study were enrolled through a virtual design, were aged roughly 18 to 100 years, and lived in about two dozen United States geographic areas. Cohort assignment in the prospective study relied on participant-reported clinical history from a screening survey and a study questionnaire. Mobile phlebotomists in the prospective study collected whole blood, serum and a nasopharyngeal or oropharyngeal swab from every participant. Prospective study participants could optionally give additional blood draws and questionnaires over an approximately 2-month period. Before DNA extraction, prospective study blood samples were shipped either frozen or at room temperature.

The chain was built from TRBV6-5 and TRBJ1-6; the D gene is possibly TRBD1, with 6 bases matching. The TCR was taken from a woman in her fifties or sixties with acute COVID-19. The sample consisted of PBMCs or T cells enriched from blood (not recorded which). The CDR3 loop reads CASSTPGGGGTPLHF. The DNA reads TGTGCCAGCAGCACCCCAGGTGGTGGGGGCACACCCCTCCACTTT.